This TCR beta chain was profiled in a study of blood T cell repertoires in COVID-19. CDR3 length: 14 residues. V was clipped by 2 bases and J by 4 bases, with 9 bases between them. Germline CDR1 KGHSH, CDR2 LQKENI. Sequencing was performed with immunoSEQ multiplex PCR; in TCRdb, only in-frame clones are kept and a portion is missing. In the table there are some 370,000 clones, nearly 90% of which are singletons. This receptor was identified in a young man with active or convalescent COVID-19. The V call is TRBV18, the J call TRBJ1-5; a possible D gene is TRBD1 (6 bases). Sequenced sample: peripheral blood. The CDR3 DNA reads as TGTGCCAGCTCACCAAGGGACACTAATCAGCCCCAGCATTTT. The encoded protein is CASSPRDTNQPQHF.